The 23 T cell receptor beta chains in this list originate from one sample, sequenced in a study of blood T cell repertoires in COVID-19. The repertoire was sequenced with immunoSEQ multiplex PCR; TCRdb's copy has only in-frame clones and lacks some. Counted here are about 210,000 clones, 80% to 85% occurring once; the ten biggest clones make up approximately 10%. The sample was peripheral blood. Every receptor here comes from a woman aged 80 or over with COVID-19, enrolled during active disease.

Concerning this clone itself: The junction shows a germline mismatch at one end, possibly a read error. This chain joins TRBV6-6 and TRBJ1-2; maybe TRBD1 (6 bases). The length of the CDR3 is 12 residues. The germline V gene encodes CDR1 MNHNY and CDR2 SVGAGI (reference sequence). For the CDR3, the DNA is TGTGCCAGCAGTTCAGCTGTGGGGGCCCGGCTCTTC. Protein sequence: CASSSAVGARLF.

The chain uses TRBV6-5 and TRBJ2-7; 10 bases match TRBD1. Germline CDR1 is MNHEY and CDR2 is SVGAGI. V dropped 7 bases and J dropped 4; count of bases not matched to a gene: 4. The CDR3 totals 13 residues. The CDR3 sequence is CASMGQGSYEQYF. The CDR3 DNA reads as TGTGCCAGCATGGGACAGGGGAGTTACGAGCAGTACTTC.

The gene calls are TRBV3-1 (or the pseudogene TRBV3-2) and TRBJ1-1; 10 bases match TRBD1. The CDR3 sequence is 14 residues long. Germline V gene sequence: CDR1 LGHDT, CDR2 YNNKEL (reference sequence). J gave up 4 bases and V 4 bases, and 3 bases lay outside the gene matches. CDR3 DNA: TGTGCCAGCAGCCTCCGGACAGGGGGCACTGAAGCTTTCTTT. Amino acid sequence: CASSLRTGGTEAFF.

This chain links TRBV5-4 with TRBJ2-7, with D possibly TRBD2 on 5 matching bases. The CDR3 is 13 amino acids. Trimming removed 4 bases from V and 3 bases from J, with 11 bases in between. Germline-derived CDR1 and CDR2 are SGHNT and YYREEE (reference sequence). CDR3 nucleotides: TGTGCCAGCAGCATTGACGGACTCTACGAGCAGTACTTC. Amino acid sequence: CASSIDGLYEQYF.

The chain combines TRBV5-4 with TRBJ2-1, with D possibly matching TRBD1 (5 bases). Germline V gene lookup returns CDR1 SGHNT and CDR2 YYREEE (reference sequence). The CDR3 contains 13 residues. V was clipped by 2 bases and J by 4 bases, with 7 bases between them. The CDR3 DNA is TGTGCCAGCAGCTTCAGGGCATACAATGAGCAGTTCTTC. Translation: CASSFRAYNEQFF.

The J gene is TRBJ1-6, the V gene TRBV4-1; 7 bases are a match to TRBD1. Germline V CDR1 and CDR2: MGHRA, YSYEKL. CDR3 length: 16 residues. Unmatched junction bases numbered 9, after V lost 4 bases and J lost 6 bases. The CDR3 sequence is CASSRPSRGINSPLHF. CDR3 nucleotide sequence: TGCGCCAGCAGCCGACCCTCCAGGGGGATTAATTCACCCCTCCACTTT.

This chain links TRBV2 with TRBJ2-2; TRBD2 matches at 16 bases. Germline CDR1 and CDR2: SNHLY and FYNNEI. V was clipped by 6 bases and J by 3 bases; unmatched bases: 4. CDR3 length: 17 residues. The CDR3 DNA reads TGTGCCAGCAGGGGACTAGCGGGGGGGAAACACACCGGGGAGCTGTTTTTT. Translating gives CASRGLAGGKHTGELFF.

The chain joins TRBV10-3 to TRBJ2-2, with D possibly matching TRBD1 (5 bases). The germline V gene encodes CDR1 ENHRY and CDR2 SYGVKD. This CDR3 region has 16 residues. Trimming shortened V by 2 bases and J by 5 bases, and 15 bases separated the two germline ends. The CDR3 reads CAISEDQGSRTGELFF. The CDR3 coding sequence is TGTGCCATCAGTGAGGATCAGGGTAGTAGGACCGGGGAGCTGTTTTTT.

The chain employs TRBV6-5 and TRBJ1-1, with D unresolved. Trimming pared 6 bases from V and 4 bases from J, leaving 15 bases between. CDR1 and CDR2 (germline): MNHEY, SVGAGI. The CDR3 consists of 14 residues. This chain's CDR3 is CASRPDGKVTEAFF. The DNA for the CDR3 is TGTGCCAGCAGACCGGACGGGAAGGTCACTGAAGCTTTCTTT.

This clone was observed a handful of times. This chain uses TRBV27 with TRBJ2-1; D uncertain. The CDR3 length is 13 residues. V was shortened by 3 bases and J by 8 bases, with 11 bases between the two germline ends. Germline-derived CDR1 and CDR2 are MNHEY and SMNVEV (reference sequence). The CDR3 loop is CASSFRLGDEQFF. The DNA of the CDR3 is TGTGCCAGCAGTTTCAGGCTTGGCGATGAGCAGTTCTTC.

As DNA, the CDR3 is TGTGCCAGCAGAAAAGACAGGGTTGGTACTGAAGCTTTCTTT. Encoded protein: CASRKDRVGTEAFF. The chain uses TRBV28 and TRBJ1-1; TRBD1 agrees at 7 bases. The CDR3 covers 14 residues. Germline V lookup: CDR1 MDHEN, CDR2 SYDVKM. Losses at the gene ends were 6 bases for V and 5 bases for J; bases not matched to a gene: 9.

The sample holds one count of this clone. The chain joins TRBV18 to TRBJ1-3; D is ambiguous. V was cut by 4 bases and J by 0 bases, with 4 bases left in between. CDR1 and CDR2 (germline): KGHSH, LQKENI. The CDR3 loop spans 13 amino acids. The CDR3 loop reads CASSLFSGNTIYF. DNA for the CDR3: TGTGCCAGCTCACTATTCTCTGGAAACACCATATATTTT.

The rearrangement uses TRBV2 and TRBJ1-6; 10 bases match TRBD1. V trimming: 3 bases; J trimming: 6 bases; junction bases outside the gene matches: 2. CDR3 size: 15 residues. CDR1 and CDR2 from the germline V gene are SNHLY and FYNNEI. Here the CDR3 reads CASSDDRGLNSPLHF. The CDR3 region has the DNA TGTGCCAGCAGTGACGACAGGGGGCTTAATTCACCCCTCCACTTT.

The rearrangement joins TRBV6-5 to TRBJ1-6; TRBD1 is a possible D gene (6 bases). The germline V gene encodes CDR1 MNHEY and CDR2 SVGAGI. The CDR3 has 15 residues. V lost 6 bases, J lost 0 bases, and 9 bases lay in between. CDR3 amino acids: CASRLGGSYNSPLHF. In DNA, the CDR3 is TGTGCCAGCAGGCTAGGGGGCTCCTATAATTCACCCCTCCACTTT.

The rearrangement joins TRBV19 to TRBJ2-2; D uncertain. Trimming took 7 bases from V and 1 from J, leaving 10 bases between them. Germline V gene data show CDR1 as LNHDA and CDR2 as SQIVND (reference sequence). The CDR3 is 14 residues long. The CDR3 DNA sequence: TGTGCCAGTAACTCGGCAGGGAACACCGGGGAGCTGTTTTTT. Amino acid sequence: CASNSAGNTGELFF.

The chain links TRBV27 to TRBJ1-6; 9 bases fit TRBD1. V was pared by 6 bases and J by 10 bases, with 13 bases of the junction left unmatched. The germline V gene has CDR1 MNHEY and CDR2 SMNVEV (reference sequence). CDR3 length: 16 residues. CDR3 DNA sequence: TGTGCCAGCAGCTCATACCCCGACAGGGGGTCATCACCCCTCCACTTT. This translates into CASSSYPDRGSSPLHF.

The chain carries TRBV18 and TRBJ2-2, with 10 bases that match TRBD1. V gave up 2 bases and J gave up 3 bases; unmatched junction bases: 0. Germline CDR1 is KGHSH and CDR2 is LQKENI. CDR3 length: 15 amino acids. The CDR3 region is CASSPGQGDTGELFF. The DNA of the CDR3 is TGTGCCAGCTCACCAGGACAGGGGGACACCGGGGAGCTGTTTTTT.

The chain joins TRBV7-9 to TRBJ1-3; a weak D match, TRBD1 (6 bases). V lost 4 bases and J 4 bases, leaving 11 bases between the germline ends. The CDR3 is 14 amino acids. Germline CDR1 is SEHNR and CDR2 is FQNEAQ (reference sequence). The CDR3 spells CASSSYDRGNTIYF. The CDR3, as DNA: TGTGCCAGCAGCTCGTACGACAGGGGAAACACCATATATTTT.

This chain uses TRBV5-4 with TRBJ2-1, with no clear D. The CDR3 contains 15 residues. The germline V gene has CDR1 SGHNT and CDR2 YYREEE (reference sequence). V was pared by 3 bases and J by 4 bases, with 14 bases between. The CDR3 protein is CASSSQTALYNEQFF. The DNA of the CDR3 is TGTGCCAGCAGCTCCCAGACTGCACTATACAATGAGCAGTTCTTC.

The genes are TRBV3-1 (or the pseudogene TRBV3-2) and TRBJ1-2, with 9 nucleotides matching TRBD1. The CDR3 has 16 amino acids. Germline values: CDR1 LGHDT, CDR2 YNNKEL (reference sequence). The ends lost 4 bases at V and 4 bases at J; junction bases unmatched: 10. CDR3: CASSLLNTGGLYGYTF. The CDR3 DNA reads as TGTGCCAGCAGCCTCCTTAATACAGGGGGCCTCTATGGCTACACCTTC.

The V and J genes are TRBV5-6 and TRBJ1-2, with D possibly being TRBD1 (5 bases). CDR3 length: 14 residues. Trimming removed 4 bases at V and 4 bases at J, with 14 bases between. Germline V gene sequence: CDR1 SGHDT, CDR2 YYEEEE. The CDR3 sequence: CASSPGQPVYGYTF. The CDR3 DNA reads TGTGCCAGCAGCCCAGGACAACCTGTCTATGGCTACACCTTC.

The chain couples TRBV30 to TRBJ1-6; 11 nucleotides line up with TRBD1. V gave up 8 bases and J gave up 9 bases; unmatched junction bases: 6. This CDR3 is 13 amino acids long. CDR1 is GTSNPN, CDR2 SVGIG, per germline (reference sequence). CDR3 sequence (DNA): TGTGCCACCCGGGACAGGGGGGTTTCACCCCTCCACTTT. Encoded protein: CATRDRGVSPLHF.

The CDR3 DNA reads TGTGCCAGCAGGGACAGATTGAACACTGAAGCTTTCTTT. It is translated as CASRDRLNTEAFF. The chain couples TRBV28 to TRBJ1-1, with D possibly matching TRBD1 (6 bases). V lost 6 bases and J 0 bases, leaving 8 bases between the germline ends. Per the germline V gene, CDR1 is MDHEN and CDR2 is SYDVKM. This CDR3 is 13 amino acids long.